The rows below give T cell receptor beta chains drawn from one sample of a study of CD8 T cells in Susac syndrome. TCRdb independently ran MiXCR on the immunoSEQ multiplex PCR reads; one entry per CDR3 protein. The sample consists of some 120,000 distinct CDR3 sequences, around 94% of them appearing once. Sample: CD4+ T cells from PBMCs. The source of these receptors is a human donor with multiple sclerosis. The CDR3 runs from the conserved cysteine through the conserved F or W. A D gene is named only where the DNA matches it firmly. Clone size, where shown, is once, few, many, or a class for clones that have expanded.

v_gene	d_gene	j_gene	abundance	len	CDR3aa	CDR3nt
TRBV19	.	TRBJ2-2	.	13	CASKGQGPGELFF	TGTGCCAGTAAGGGGCAGGGCCCCGGGGAGCTGTTTTTT
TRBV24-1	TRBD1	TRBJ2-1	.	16	CATSDRTGNPYNEQFF	TGTGCCACCAGTGATCGGACAGGGAACCCCTACAATGAGCAGTTCTTC
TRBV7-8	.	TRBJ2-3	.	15	CASSKGGARTDTQYF	TGTGCCAGCAGCAAAGGGGGGGCAAGGACAGATACGCAGTATTTT
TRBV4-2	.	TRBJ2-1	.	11	CASGPGNEQFF	TGTGCCAGCGGACCAGGGAATGAGCAGTTCTTC
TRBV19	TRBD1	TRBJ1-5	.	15	CASSIGQGVSQPQHF	TGTGCCAGTAGTATTGGGCAGGGGGTCAGTCAGCCCCAGCATTTT
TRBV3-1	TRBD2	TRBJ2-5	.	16	CASSQMALAGQETQYF	TGTGCCAGCAGCCAAATGGCTCTAGCGGGCCAAGAGACCCAGTACTTC
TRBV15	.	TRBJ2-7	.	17	CATSRFSGGGTTFEQYF	TGTGCCACCAGCAGATTCTCCGGAGGCGGGACAACGTTTGAGCAGTACTTC
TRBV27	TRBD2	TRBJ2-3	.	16	CASSPDFGGGTDTQYF	TGTGCCAGCAGTCCTGATTTTGGGGGGGGCACAGATACGCAGTATTTT
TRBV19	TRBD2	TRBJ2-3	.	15	CASSMPSGYTDTQYF	TGTGCCAGTAGTATGCCTAGCGGCTACACAGATACGCAGTATTTT
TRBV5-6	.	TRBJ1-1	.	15	CASSLPGSKNTEAFF	TGTGCCAGCAGCTTACCGGGATCTAAGAACACTGAAGCTTTCTTT
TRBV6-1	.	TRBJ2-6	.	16	CASSETTGLGANVLTF	TGTGCCAGCAGTGAAACTACAGGGCTTGGGGCCAACGTCCTGACTTTC
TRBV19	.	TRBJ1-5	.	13	CASSIGNNQPQHF	TGTGCCAGTAGTATAGGGAACAATCAGCCCCAGCATTTT
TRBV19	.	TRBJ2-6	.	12	CATGGNINVLTF	TGTGCCACGGGTGGGAATATCAACGTCCTGACTTTC
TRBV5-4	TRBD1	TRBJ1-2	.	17	CASSLGAGGILNYGYTF	TGTGCCAGCAGCTTGGGGGCAGGGGGGATCCTTAACTATGGCTACACCTTC
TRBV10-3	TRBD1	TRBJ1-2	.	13	CAISAGQGDGYTF	TGTGCCATCAGCGCCGGACAGGGGGATGGCTACACCTTC
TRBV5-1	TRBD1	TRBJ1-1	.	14	CASSSSTGFAEAFF	TGCGCCAGCAGCTCGTCGACAGGGTTCGCTGAAGCTTTCTTT
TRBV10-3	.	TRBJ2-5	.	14	CATRPRAGQETQYF	TGTGCCACCCGGCCGAGGGCAGGGCAAGAGACCCAGTACTTC
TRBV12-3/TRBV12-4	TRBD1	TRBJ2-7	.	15	CASSLGGTGRSEQYF	TGTGCCAGCAGTTTGGGGGGGACAGGGCGGAGCGAGCAGTACTTC
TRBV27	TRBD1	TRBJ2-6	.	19	CASRKKYRGRNSGANVLTF	TGTGCCAGCAGAAAAAAGTACAGGGGGCGCAACTCTGGGGCCAACGTCCTGACTTTC
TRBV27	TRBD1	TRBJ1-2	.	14	CASRGVAGGYGYTF	TGTGCCAGCAGAGGAGTAGCAGGGGGCTATGGCTACACCTTC
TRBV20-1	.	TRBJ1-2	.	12	CSAPGSSYGYTF	TGCAGCGCGCCCGGCAGCTCCTATGGCTACACCTTC
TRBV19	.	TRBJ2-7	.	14	CASSMPDPGNEQYF	TGTGCCAGTAGTATGCCGGACCCGGGGAACGAGCAGTACTTC
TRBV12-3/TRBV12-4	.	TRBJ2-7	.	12	CASSFQGYEQYF	TGTGCCAGCAGTTTTCAGGGGTACGAGCAGTACTTC
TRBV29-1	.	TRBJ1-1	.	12	CSAQGPNTEAFF	TGCAGCGCCCAGGGACCGAACACTGAAGCTTTCTTT
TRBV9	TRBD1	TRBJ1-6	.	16	CASSVHRDRGYSPLHF	TGTGCCAGCAGCGTCCACCGGGACAGGGGATATTCACCCCTCCACTTT
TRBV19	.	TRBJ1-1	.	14	CASDGTSRNTEAFF	TGTGCCAGTGACGGGACCTCTAGAAACACTGAAGCTTTCTTT
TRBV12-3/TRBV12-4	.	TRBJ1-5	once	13	CASSLALRGSEHF	TGTGCCAGCAGTTTAGCGCTAAGGGGTTCTGAGCATTTT
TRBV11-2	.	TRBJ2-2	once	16	CASSLLQGFRTGELFF	TGTGCCAGCAGCTTGCTTCAGGGTTTTAGGACCGGGGAGCTGTTTTTT
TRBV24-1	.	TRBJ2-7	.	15	CATSYSDSLTYEQYF	TGTGCCACCAGTTATTCCGACAGTTTAACCTACGAGCAGTACTTC
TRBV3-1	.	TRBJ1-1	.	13	CASSRDLFTEAFF	TGTGCCAGCAGCCGGGACCTATTCACTGAAGCTTTCTTT
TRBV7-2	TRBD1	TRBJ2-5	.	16	CASSLGDRQGGETQYF	TGTGCCAGCAGCTTAGGTGACAGACAGGGTGGTGAGACCCAGTACTTC
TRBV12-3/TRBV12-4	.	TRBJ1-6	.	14	CASREGVYNSPLHF	TGTGCCAGCAGGGAAGGGGTGTATAATTCACCCCTCCACTTT
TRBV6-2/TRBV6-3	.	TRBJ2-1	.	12	CASSYRDNEQFF	TGTGCCAGCAGCTATAGGGACAATGAGCAGTTCTTC
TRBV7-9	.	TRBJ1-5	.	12	CASTGGEQPQHF	TGTGCCAGCACTGGGGGAGAACAGCCCCAGCATTTT
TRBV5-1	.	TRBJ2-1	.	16	CASSLLLASSYNEQFF	TGCGCCAGCAGCTTGTTGCTAGCGAGCTCCTACAATGAGCAGTTCTTC
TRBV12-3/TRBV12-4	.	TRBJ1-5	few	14	CASSLGGGSQPQHF	TGTGCCAGCAGCCTCGGGGGTGGAAGCCAGCCCCAGCATTTT
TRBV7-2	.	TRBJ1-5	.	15	CASSFSVQGTQPQHF	TGTGCCAGCAGCTTTAGTGTCCAGGGCACGCAACCCCAGCATTTT
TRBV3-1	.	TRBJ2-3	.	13	CASSQGGETLQYF	TGTGCCAGCAGCCAAGGTGGAGAAACCTTGCAGTATTTT
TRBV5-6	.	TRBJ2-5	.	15	CASSFRTSGGETQYF	TGTGCCAGCAGCTTCAGGACGTCTGGAGGAGAGACCCAGTACTTC
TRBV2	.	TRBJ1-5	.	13	CASSQRGYQPQHF	TGTGCCAGCAGTCAAAGAGGGTACCAGCCCCAGCATTTT
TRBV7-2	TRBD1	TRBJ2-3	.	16	CASSFDRGWTADTQYF	TGTGCCAGCAGCTTCGACAGGGGGTGGACCGCAGATACGCAGTATTTT
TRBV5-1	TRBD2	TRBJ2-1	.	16	CASSLLAGGDYNEQFF	TGCGCCAGCAGCTTACTAGCGGGAGGGGACTACAATGAGCAGTTCTTC
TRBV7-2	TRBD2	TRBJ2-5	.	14	CASSPGLAVETQYF	TGTGCCAGCAGCCCGGGACTAGCGGTAGAGACCCAGTACTTC